These 27 T cell receptor beta chains were sequenced from one sample in a study of OX40 agonist ivuxolimab in advanced cancers. Measured with immunoSEQ multiplex PCR; TCRdb has only the in-frame clones, and not every one. The sample consists of about 70,000 clones, more than 80% of them appearing once. Sequencing was performed on CD4+ or CD8+ T cells sorted from blood, taken in a trial of the OX40 agonist ivuxolimab. The receptors were sampled from an adult with an advanced solid tumor such as melanoma, head and neck, liver or kidney cancer.

The V gene is TRBV10-3, the J gene TRBJ2-1; D unclear. CDR3 length: 13 amino acids. The ends were cut back, 4 bases at V and 6 bases at J, with 10 bases in the middle. Per germline, CDR1 ENHRY and CDR2 SYGVKD. CDR3 nucleotide sequence: TGTGCCATCAGTGGCCAAGCAGGCAATGAGCAGTTCTTC. This sequence encodes CAISGQAGNEQFF.

The V and J genes are TRBV7-8 and TRBJ2-2; 8 nucleotides align to TRBD2. Germline V lookup: CDR1 SGHVS, CDR2 FQNEAQ. The CDR3 totals 15 residues. V dropped 6 bases and J dropped 6; count of bases not matched to a gene: 9. The CDR3 DNA is TGTGCCAGCAGTCGATCCGGGACTAGTGCCGGGGAGCTGTTTTTT. The encoded protein is CASSRSGTSAGELFF.

In its sample, this clone was seen once. This sequence joins TRBV4-2 and TRBJ2-5, with D possibly being TRBD2 (6 bases). CDR1 is LGHNA and CDR2 is YNFKEQ in the germline V gene. This CDR3 has 13 amino acids. V lost 4 bases to trimming and J lost 2 bases, with 8 bases between them. The CDR3 nucleotides read TGTGCCAGCAGCCGGGGACTTCAAGAGACCCAGTACTTC. Translating gives CASSRGLQETQYF.

CDR3 nucleotide sequence: TGTGCCAGCAGCTTAGGCAGAAAGAGCTCCTACGAGCAGTACTTC. Protein: CASSLGRKSSYEQYF. The chain is built from TRBV7-2 and TRBJ2-5, with D unclear. The end of the DNA aligns better with TRBJ2-7, so the J call may be wrong. Germline V gene data show CDR1 as SGHTA and CDR2 as FQGNSA. CDR3 length: 15 amino acids.

The chain uses TRBV6-1 and TRBJ2-7; 7 bases agree with TRBD2. Per germline, CDR1 MNHNS and CDR2 SASEGT. V lost 4 bases and J lost 6; bases outside the gene matches: 9. There are 14 residues in the CDR3. The CDR3 is CASSVRGVWSEQYF. The CDR3 DNA reads as TGTGCCAGCAGTGTTCGGGGGGTGTGGAGCGAGCAGTACTTC.

V is TRBV30 and J is TRBJ2-7; D tentatively reads TRBD1 or TRBD2 (5 bases each). The length of the CDR3 is 14 residues. Germline CDR1 reads GTSNPN; CDR2 reads SVGIG (reference sequence). Trimming shortened V by 0 bases and J by 6 bases, and 15 bases separated the two germline ends. CDR3 in amino acids: CAWSVLGGLGEQYF. In DNA, the CDR3 is TGTGCCTGGAGTGTACTTGGGGGTTTAGGCGAGCAGTACTTC.

This chain connects TRBV2 to TRBJ1-4; possibly TRBD1 for D (5 bases). The V end was cut by 6 bases, the J end by 7 bases, with 15 bases between. Germline CDR1 and CDR2: SNHLY and FYNNEI. The CDR3 length is 14 residues. The CDR3 loop is CASRVGQGIEKLFF. The CDR3 DNA is TGTGCCAGCAGGGTTGGGCAGGGCATTGAAAAACTGTTTTTT.

The V gene is TRBV11-3, the J gene TRBJ2-1, with TRBD2 matching over 14 bases. This CDR3 contains 14 residues. Germline V gene data show CDR1 as SGHNT and CDR2 as YENEEA. J lost 8 bases, V lost 8 bases, and 5 bases had no gene match. The CDR3 reads CASPTSGGVDEQFF. The CDR3 bases are TGTGCCAGCCCGACTAGCGGGGGGGTTGATGAGCAGTTCTTC.

DNA for the CDR3: TGTGCCAGCAGCTTGGCCCCGCAGGGGGAGCTGTTTTTT. This gives the protein CASSLAPQGELFF. The gene calls are TRBV9 and TRBJ2-2; D is unclear. The CDR3 is 13 amino acids. Between the trimmed V and J ends, which lost 4 bases and 8 bases, there was a span of 12 bases. Per germline, CDR1 SGDLS and CDR2 YYNGEE.

The chain recombines TRBV5-1 with TRBJ2-7, with TRBD1 matching over 8 bases. The CDR3 covers 15 residues. The germline CDR1 and CDR2 sequences are SGHRS and YFSETQ. J was trimmed by 0 bases and V by 0 bases; bases with no gene match: 2. The CDR3 here is CASSLVGTGSYEQYF. DNA for the CDR3: TGCGCCAGCAGCTTGGTGGGGACAGGCTCCTACGAGCAGTACTTC. Full variable domain (missing parts from reference TRBV5-1 and TRBJ2-7): KAGVTQTPRYLIKTRGQQVTLSCSPISGHRSVSWYQQTPGQGLQFLFEYFSETQRNKGNFPGRFSGRQFSNSRSEMNVSTLELGDSALYLCASSLVGTGSYEQYFGPGTRLTVT.

Comment on this clone: At the DNA level, this CDR3 is encoded by other sequences in the same sample as well. The chain combines TRBV27 with TRBJ1-1; TRBD1 is a possible D gene (5 bases). The CDR3 contains 15 residues. Germline CDR1 is MNHEY and CDR2 is SMNVEV (reference sequence). Trimming left V 5 bases short and J 1 base short, with 14 bases between. CDR3 bases: TGTGCCAGCAGTCCCAGAGCAGGGTCGAACACTGAAGCTTTCTTT. This gives the protein CASSPRAGSNTEAFF.

The J gene is TRBJ2-5, the V gene TRBV29-1, with TRBD2 matching over 11 bases. V was clipped by 3 bases and J by 4 bases; unmatched bases: 7. Germline V gene lookup returns CDR1 SQVTM and CDR2 ANQGSEA. The CDR3 has 15 residues. The DNA of the CDR3 is TGCAGCGTTGAGGCTAGCGGGGGGTTGGGAGAGACCCAGTACTTC. Amino acid sequence: CSVEASGGLGETQYF.

This chain links TRBV6-6 with TRBJ1-4, with 7 nucleotides matching TRBD1. The junction had 8 bases not matched to a gene; V was cut back by 8 bases and J by 11 bases. This CDR3 is built from 12 residues. The germline V gene has CDR1 MNHNY and CDR2 SVGAGI (reference sequence). The CDR3 nucleotides are TGTGCCAGCTCAGGGGGAGTACGGAAACTGTTTTTT. It codes for CASSGGVRKLFF.

The chain recombines TRBV7-2 with TRBJ2-5; unclear D gene. Between the trimmed V and J ends, which lost 0 bases and 5 bases, there was a span of 10 bases. Germline values: CDR1 SGHTA, CDR2 FQGNSA. This CDR3 contains 14 residues. CDR3 in amino acids: CASSLALVGETQYF. In DNA, the CDR3 is TGTGCCAGCAGCTTAGCGCTCGTAGGGGAGACCCAGTACTTC.

This chain uses TRBV19 with TRBJ1-5; TRBD1 aligns across 7 bases. V shed 5 bases, J shed 6 bases, and the junction held 4 bases outside the gene matches. The length of the CDR3 is 13 residues. Looked up from germline, CDR1 is LNHDA and CDR2 is SQIVND (reference sequence). This CDR3 is CASSDREGQPQHF. DNA for the CDR3: TGTGCCAGTAGTGACAGGGAGGGTCAGCCCCAGCATTTT. Using reference TRBV19 and TRBJ1-5 for the parts outside the CDR3, the full variable domain is DGGITQSPKYLFRKEGQNVTLSCEQNLNHDAMYWYRQDPGQGLRLIYYSQIVNDFQKGDIAEGYSVSREKKESFPLTVTSAQKNPTAFYLCASSDREGQPQHFGDGTRLSIL.

V is TRBV10-2 and J is TRBJ2-7; D might be TRBD1 (5 bases). Trimming left V 2 bases short and J 4 bases short, with 12 bases between. The CDR3 loop spans 14 amino acids. Per germline, CDR1 WSHSY and CDR2 SAAADI. The CDR3 region has the DNA TGCGCCAGCAGTGAGCAGGGCCTGAGGTACGAGCAGTACTTC. Protein: CASSEQGLRYEQYF.

This chain joins TRBV10-3 and TRBJ1-1; a possible D gene is TRBD1 (6 bases). Trimming shortened V by 10 bases and J by 1 base, and 16 bases separated the two germline ends. The germline V gene has CDR1 ENHRY and CDR2 SYGVKD. The CDR3 length is 14 residues. CDR3 loop: CATKPGGQNTEAFF. The CDR3 nucleotides read TGTGCCACCAAACCCGGGGGGCAGAACACTGAAGCTTTCTTT.

The chain is built from TRBV27 and TRBJ1-5; possible D gene TRBD1, 6 bases. CDR1 MNHEY and CDR2 SMNVEV come from the germline V gene (reference sequence). The CDR3 has 13 amino acids. The V gene lost 7 bases and the J gene lost 6 bases, with 13 bases spanning the gap. Here the CDR3 DNA reads TGTGCCAGCACCAGGGCGGGGGCTCAGCCCCAGCATTTT. Its protein is CASTRAGAQPQHF.

J is TRBJ2-5 and V is TRBV18, with 9 bases lining up with TRBD2. Near its end, the DNA agrees better with TRBJ2-7, so the J call may be wrong. This CDR3 is 15 amino acids long. Per the germline V gene, CDR1 is KGHSH and CDR2 is LQKENI. CDR3 in amino acids: CASSPERGANYEQYF. As DNA, the CDR3 is TGTGCCAGCTCACCTGAGCGGGGGGCCAACTACGAGCAGTACTTC.

This sequence joins TRBV5-4 and TRBJ2-3, with a weak D call TRBD2 (6 bases). CDR3 length: 14 residues. Trimming stripped 4 bases from V and 4 bases from J, with 13 bases between. The germline gives CDR1 SGHNT, CDR2 YYREEE (reference sequence). CDR3 DNA: TGTGCCAGCAGCCGGGACTCCCGAGCAGATACGCAGTATTTT. Translating gives CASSRDSRADTQYF.

This clone was seen once. The chain employs TRBV29-1 and TRBJ1-1, with TRBD1 matching over 8 bases. The germline V gene encodes CDR1 SQVTM and CDR2 ANQGSEA. V lost 6 bases, J lost 7 bases, and 4 bases stayed unmatched. The CDR3 runs 11 residues. This chain's CDR3 is CSVSTGGEAFF. Here the CDR3 DNA reads TGCAGCGTCTCTACAGGGGGTGAAGCTTTCTTT.

This chain links TRBV18 with TRBJ1-1; TRBD1 is a possible D gene (5 bases). V dropped 0 bases and J dropped 0 bases, with 8 bases sitting between them. CDR3 size: 15 residues. Germline V gene lookup returns CDR1 KGHSH and CDR2 LQKENI. CDR3 coding DNA: TGTGCCAGCTCACCACCGCAGGGATTGAACACTGAAGCTTTCTTT. It codes for CASSPPQGLNTEAFF.

The genes are TRBV6-5 and TRBJ1-4; 9 nucleotides agree with TRBD1. The germline gives CDR1 MNHEY, CDR2 SVGAGI. The CDR3 loop spans 16 amino acids. J gave up 6 bases and V 4 bases, and 9 bases lay outside the gene matches. CDR3 region: CASSFNRGLRDEKLFF. Here the CDR3 DNA reads TGTGCCAGCAGTTTCAACAGGGGGCTTAGGGATGAAAAACTGTTTTTT.

The chain links TRBV6-1 to TRBJ2-3; no definite D call. V was shortened by 11 bases and J by 1 base, with 13 bases between the two germline ends. The CDR3 length is 13 residues. CDR1 MNHNS and CDR2 SASEGT come from the germline V gene. The CDR3 DNA is TGTGCCTCATCAGAGCCCCGCACAGATACGCAGTATTTT. Its protein is CASSEPRTDTQYF.

As for this clone: In the same sample, other DNA sequences code for this CDR3. The chain combines TRBV30 with TRBJ2-3; 8 bases line up with TRBD2. The CDR3 is 15 residues long. Germline assignment: CDR1 GTSNPN and CDR2 SVGIG (reference sequence). With V trimmed by 4 bases and J by 3 bases, 9 bases remained unmatched. The CDR3 loop reads CAWKRTGGGTDTQYF. CDR3 coding DNA: TGTGCCTGGAAACGGACCGGGGGGGGGACAGATACGCAGTATTTT.

This clone was detected a few times. The rearrangement uses TRBV5-5 and TRBJ2-3; TRBD1 matches 8 bases. V was clipped by 0 bases and J by 4 bases; unmatched bases: 19. This CDR3 is built from 20 residues. The germline V gene encodes CDR1 SGHKS and CDR2 YYEKEE (reference sequence). The CDR3 protein is CASSLEVLARGRLSADTQYF. CDR3 sequence (DNA): TGTGCCAGCAGCTTGGAGGTTTTGGCCAGGGGGCGGTTGTCGGCAGATACGCAGTATTTT.

This clone appeared once. V usage is TRBV5-1 and J usage is TRBJ2-5, with 8 bases fitting TRBD2. Germline CDR1 and CDR2: SGHRS and YFSETQ. This CDR3 has 16 residues. After removal of 0 bases from V and 5 bases from J, the junction contained 9 bases not matched to a gene. CDR3 protein: CASSLELRGAGETQYF. The CDR3 nucleotides are TGCGCCAGCAGCTTGGAGTTGCGGGGGGCCGGGGAGACCCAGTACTTC.